This T cell receptor beta chain was sequenced during a study of T cells in narcolepsy. Comment on this clone: Its target is not known.

Trimming left V 1 base short and J 9 bases short, with 21 bases between. Germline CDR1 reads SGHAT; CDR2 reads FQNNGV. The CDR3 runs to 16 residues. Sequenced by immunoSEQ multiplex PCR; TCRdb stores in-frame clones only, minus some. The profile shows about 1,700 clones, around 25% of them singletons. The chain has TRBV11-2 and TRBJ1-1; perhaps TRBD1 as D (6 bases). What was sequenced was cultured CD4+ T cells from cerebrospinal fluid. The sequence was obtained from a human donor with narcolepsy. The CDR3, as DNA: TGTGCCAGCAGCTTAGTTGGGACGGCGGGGGCCTTGAAAGCTTTCTTT. This sequence encodes CASSLVGTAGALKAFF.